This is a list of T cell receptor beta chains from one sample in a study of cytomegalovirus exposure and HLA in healthy donors. The protocol was immunoSEQ multiplex PCR, while the TCRdb copy is restricted to in-frame clones and leaves out a portion. This sample has about 170,000 clones, with roughly 80% found just once. Sequenced: PBMCs. Receptors were obtained from a female donor in good health and CMV-seronegative. CDR3s leave out the opening cysteine and the closing phenylalanine or tryptophan. The order of the fields is D gene, V gene, J gene, CDR3 protein. The D gene is left open where the match is weak.

D gene: TRBD1; V gene: TRBV7-9; J gene: TRBJ1-4; CDR3 protein: ASSYGTGKEKLF
D gene: TRBD1; V gene: TRBV10-3; J gene: TRBJ1-1; CDR3 protein: ATGTVHLNTEAF
D gene: .; V gene: TRBV7-7; J gene: TRBJ2-7; CDR3 protein: ASSPTGQGPKAQY
D gene: .; V gene: TRBV28; J gene: TRBJ1-2; CDR3 protein: ASGDQTNYGYT
D gene: .; V gene: TRBV30; J gene: TRBJ2-3; CDR3 protein: AWSYLARDTQY
D gene: .; V gene: TRBV30; J gene: TRBJ2-3; CDR3 protein: AWSEGFKITDTQY
D gene: .; V gene: TRBV7-3; J gene: TRBJ2-6; CDR3 protein: ASTVVGANVLT
D gene: .; V gene: TRBV25-1; J gene: TRBJ1-1; CDR3 protein: ASAGWENTEAF
D gene: TRBD1; V gene: TRBV6-6; J gene: TRBJ1-1; CDR3 protein: ASSTRGGTGGFEAF
D gene: TRBD1; V gene: TRBV7-9; J gene: TRBJ1-1; CDR3 protein: ASSGGQGAPNTEAF
D gene: .; V gene: TRBV7-9; J gene: TRBJ1-1; CDR3 protein: ASSLTGWTEAF
D gene: TRBD1; V gene: TRBV6-6; J gene: TRBJ1-1; CDR3 protein: ASRGQGAGTEAF
D gene: .; V gene: TRBV7-9; J gene: TRBJ1-4; CDR3 protein: ASSRREKLF
D gene: .; V gene: TRBV7-9; J gene: TRBJ2-3; CDR3 protein: SSSTRLVTQY
D gene: .; V gene: TRBV29-1; J gene: TRBJ1-2; CDR3 protein: SGTPSGGYGYT
D gene: TRBD2; V gene: TRBV28; J gene: TRBJ2-7; CDR3 protein: ASTASGGTLAEQY
D gene: .; V gene: TRBV11-2; J gene: TRBJ1-2; CDR3 protein: ASSLELERGNGYT
D gene: TRBD1; V gene: TRBV5-1; J gene: TRBJ2-1; CDR3 protein: ASSLEGGKKF
D gene: TRBD1; V gene: TRBV7-8; J gene: TRBJ1-1; CDR3 protein: ASVQQGANTEAF
D gene: TRBD2; V gene: TRBV6-5; J gene: TRBJ2-7; CDR3 protein: ASTQAGGFYEQY
D gene: .; V gene: TRBV27; J gene: TRBJ2-7; CDR3 protein: ASSLLGGGAYEQY